A selection of T cell receptor beta chains follows, all from one sample in a study of Ad26.COV2.S vaccination and SARS-CoV-2 variants. Data came from immunoSEQ multiplex PCR; TCRdb stores just in-frame clones and leaves some out. The top ten clones hold around 1.4% of a sample with hundreds of thousands of clones, roughly 90% of them seen once. Sequences were derived from peripheral blood, sampled in a trial of Ad26.COV2.S vaccine versus placebo. These receptors came from a person aged 18-65 years who received the Ad26.COV2.S COVID-19 vaccine or a placebo. Each CDR3 is given with its conserved first and last residue. The order of the fields is V gene, clone size, D gene, J gene, CDR3 DNA, CDR3 protein. A D gene is named only where the DNA matches it firmly. The listing skips clone size in some rows; elsewhere it reads once, few, many or a size class.

V gene: TRBV6-5; clone size: .; D gene: .; J gene: TRBJ1-6; CDR3 DNA: TGTGCCAGCCTTGGGCTTAGGGGGGATTCACCCCTCCACTTT; CDR3 protein: CASLGLRGDSPLHF
V gene: TRBV4-2; clone size: .; D gene: .; J gene: TRBJ1-1; CDR3 DNA: TGTGCCAGCAGCCCCCGAGTTAACACTGAAGCTTTCTTT; CDR3 protein: CASSPRVNTEAFF
V gene: TRBV2; clone size: .; D gene: TRBD1; J gene: TRBJ1-5; CDR3 DNA: TGTGCCAGCAGTTGGGGAGGGACAGGGAATCAGCCCCAGCATTTT; CDR3 protein: CASSWGGTGNQPQHF
V gene: TRBV27; clone size: .; D gene: TRBD1; J gene: TRBJ1-2; CDR3 DNA: TGTGCCAGCAGTCCTGACAGGGCCTATGGCTACACCTTC; CDR3 protein: CASSPDRAYGYTF
V gene: TRBV19; clone size: .; D gene: .; J gene: TRBJ1-1; CDR3 DNA: TGTGCCAGTAGTATGGACAGCTGGAACACTGAAGCTTTCTTT; CDR3 protein: CASSMDSWNTEAFF
V gene: TRBV30; clone size: .; D gene: .; J gene: TRBJ1-3; CDR3 DNA: TGTGCCTGGAAAAACTCTGGAAACACCATATATTTT; CDR3 protein: CAWKNSGNTIYF
V gene: TRBV29-1; clone size: .; D gene: TRBD2; J gene: TRBJ2-2; CDR3 DNA: TGCAGCGCCAGAATTAGCGGGGTGGGCGGGGAGCTGTTTTTT; CDR3 protein: CSARISGVGGELFF
V gene: TRBV14; clone size: .; D gene: TRBD1; J gene: TRBJ2-5; CDR3 DNA: TGTGCCAGCAGCCCGCTACCGGGACAGGGTTTAGCCCAGTACTTC; CDR3 protein: CASSPLPGQGLAQYF
V gene: TRBV6-5; clone size: .; D gene: .; J gene: TRBJ1-6; CDR3 DNA: TGTGCCACCCGACGGGGGGCGGATTCACCCCTCCACTTT; CDR3 protein: CATRRGADSPLHF
V gene: TRBV6-5; clone size: .; D gene: .; J gene: TRBJ1-1; CDR3 DNA: TGTGCCAGCATGGTAGAGGCCGGACTGGTTGCTTTCTTT; CDR3 protein: CASMVEAGLVAFF
V gene: TRBV2; clone size: once; D gene: .; J gene: TRBJ2-7; CDR3 DNA: TGTGCCAAGTCCAGGACTGAACCCTACGAGCAGTACTTC; CDR3 protein: CAKSRTEPYEQYF
V gene: TRBV7-2; clone size: once; D gene: TRBD2; J gene: TRBJ2-1; CDR3 DNA: TGTGCCAGCAACCCAGCGGGAGCCGTTAGCGAGCAGTTCTTC; CDR3 protein: CASNPAGAVSEQFF
V gene: TRBV6-5; clone size: .; D gene: .; J gene: TRBJ1-5; CDR3 DNA: TGTGCCAGCAGTTACTCCGCGGCCCAACGTGGGCCCCAGCATTTT; CDR3 protein: CASSYSAAQRGPQHF
V gene: TRBV18; clone size: .; D gene: TRBD2; J gene: TRBJ2-5; CDR3 DNA: TGTGCCAGCTCACCCCGCGGACTAGCGGGGCAAGAGACCCAGTACTTC; CDR3 protein: CASSPRGLAGQETQYF
V gene: TRBV4-3; clone size: .; D gene: TRBD2; J gene: TRBJ2-1; CDR3 DNA: TGCGCCAGCAGCCAAGATAGCGGGGGCCGCAATGAGCAGTTCTTC; CDR3 protein: CASSQDSGGRNEQFF
V gene: TRBV6-6; clone size: .; D gene: .; J gene: TRBJ1-2; CDR3 DNA: TGTGCCAGCAGTTACCGGGGGGCGTTTGGCTACACCTTC; CDR3 protein: CASSYRGAFGYTF
V gene: TRBV3-1/TRBV3-2; clone size: .; D gene: TRBD1; J gene: TRBJ2-2; CDR3 DNA: TGTGCCAGCAGCGGGACAGGGTACACCGGGGAGCTGTTTTTT; CDR3 protein: CASSGTGYTGELFF
V gene: TRBV6-5; clone size: .; D gene: .; J gene: TRBJ2-7; CDR3 DNA: TGTGCCAGCGGGGCGGGACAGACCCTCTCCTACGAGCAGTACTTC; CDR3 protein: CASGAGQTLSYEQYF
V gene: TRBV30; clone size: .; D gene: .; J gene: TRBJ1-6; CDR3 DNA: TGTGCCTGGATGGGGGCAGCAAATAATTCACCCCTCCACTTT; CDR3 protein: CAWMGAANNSPLHF
V gene: TRBV5-4; clone size: once; D gene: .; J gene: TRBJ2-7; CDR3 DNA: TGTGCCAGCAGCTTGATGGAACGTAGCTCCTACGAGCAGTACTTC; CDR3 protein: CASSLMERSSYEQYF
V gene: TRBV2; clone size: .; D gene: TRBD2; J gene: TRBJ2-1; CDR3 DNA: TGTGCCAGCAGTGCGCTAGCGGGCGACAATGAGCAGTTCTTC; CDR3 protein: CASSALAGDNEQFF
V gene: TRBV12-5; clone size: .; D gene: TRBD1; J gene: TRBJ1-1; CDR3 DNA: TGTGCTAGTGGTTTGGTACCCAAAGACAGGGCACTCAGGGAAGCTTTCTTT; CDR3 protein: CASGLVPKDRALREAFF
V gene: TRBV12-5; clone size: .; D gene: .; J gene: TRBJ2-1; CDR3 DNA: TGTGCTAGTGGGACCCCCCCCGGTCCCCCGGGCGGGAATGAGCAGTTCTTC; CDR3 protein: CASGTPPGPPGGNEQFF
V gene: TRBV7-2; clone size: .; D gene: .; J gene: TRBJ1-2; CDR3 DNA: TGTGCCAGCAGCTTTAGGGAGGCTGGCTACACCTTC; CDR3 protein: CASSFREAGYTF
V gene: TRBV7-9; clone size: .; D gene: TRBD1; J gene: TRBJ1-2; CDR3 DNA: TGTGCCAGCAGCCTGGGACAGGGGGTCTATGGCTACACCTTC; CDR3 protein: CASSLGQGVYGYTF
V gene: TRBV27; clone size: .; D gene: .; J gene: TRBJ1-4; CDR3 DNA: TGTGCCAGCAGTCCGACTGGTGGGGGGGAAAAACTGTTTTTT; CDR3 protein: CASSPTGGGEKLFF
V gene: TRBV7-9; clone size: .; D gene: TRBD1; J gene: TRBJ1-6; CDR3 DNA: TGTGCCAGCAGCTGGGGACAGGGGGCGAGAGGTTCACCCCTCCACTTT; CDR3 protein: CASSWGQGARGSPLHF
V gene: TRBV10-3; clone size: .; D gene: TRBD1; J gene: TRBJ2-7; CDR3 DNA: TGTGCCATCAGTGAGTCGCTAGGACAGGCCACCTACGAGCAGTACTTC; CDR3 protein: CAISESLGQATYEQYF
V gene: TRBV2; clone size: .; D gene: TRBD2; J gene: TRBJ2-5; CDR3 DNA: TGTGCCAGCAACCTGCTAGCGGCCCAAGAGACCCAGTACTTC; CDR3 protein: CASNLLAAQETQYF
V gene: TRBV12-3/TRBV12-4; clone size: .; D gene: .; J gene: TRBJ2-7; CDR3 DNA: TGTGCCAGCAGCCGCACCTACGAGCAGTACTTC; CDR3 protein: CASSRTYEQYF
V gene: TRBV6-1; clone size: .; D gene: TRBD2; J gene: TRBJ2-7; CDR3 DNA: TGTGCCAGCAGTGAAGCTAGGGCTAGCGGGAGGAAAACCGAGCAGTACTTC; CDR3 protein: CASSEARASGRKTEQYF
V gene: TRBV7-2; clone size: .; D gene: .; J gene: TRBJ2-3; CDR3 DNA: TGTGCCAGCAGTGGAACAGGAGCCTCAGATACGCAGTATTTT; CDR3 protein: CASSGTGASDTQYF
V gene: TRBV6-4; clone size: .; D gene: TRBD2; J gene: TRBJ2-3; CDR3 DNA: TGTGCCAGCAGCCCCGTTCCCGGGGGGGGAGATACGCAGTATTTT; CDR3 protein: CASSPVPGGGDTQYF
V gene: TRBV7-2; clone size: .; D gene: .; J gene: TRBJ2-5; CDR3 DNA: TGTGCCAGCAGCTTAGGGGGATCTCGGGAGACCCAGTACTTC; CDR3 protein: CASSLGGSRETQYF
V gene: TRBV19; clone size: .; D gene: TRBD2; J gene: TRBJ2-5; CDR3 DNA: TGTGCCAGTAGTATAGCGGCCCGGGGGGGCGAGACCCAGTACTTC; CDR3 protein: CASSIAARGGETQYF
V gene: TRBV5-1; clone size: .; D gene: TRBD1; J gene: TRBJ2-2; CDR3 DNA: TGCGCCAGCAGCCCCGCGACAGGGGAACGCGGGGAGCTGTTTTTT; CDR3 protein: CASSPATGERGELFF
V gene: TRBV15; clone size: .; D gene: .; J gene: TRBJ2-7; CDR3 DNA: TGTGCCACCAGCAGAGATCATCAGGGCTACGAGCAGTACTTC; CDR3 protein: CATSRDHQGYEQYF
V gene: TRBV6-5; clone size: .; D gene: .; J gene: TRBJ1-4; CDR3 DNA: TGTGCCAGCAGTTTGGTACAGGAAAACGGAAAACTGTTTTTT; CDR3 protein: CASSLVQENGKLFF
V gene: TRBV2; clone size: .; D gene: .; J gene: TRBJ2-2; CDR3 DNA: TGTGCCAGCAGTGAAGCATGGGGTACCGGGGAGCTGTTTTTT; CDR3 protein: CASSEAWGTGELFF
V gene: TRBV10-3; clone size: .; D gene: TRBD2; J gene: TRBJ2-1; CDR3 DNA: TGTGCCACGCGACTAGCGGGAGGGCCGGATGAGCAGTTCTTC; CDR3 protein: CATRLAGGPDEQFF
V gene: TRBV6-2/TRBV6-3; clone size: few; D gene: .; J gene: TRBJ2-1; CDR3 DNA: TGTGCCAGCGGTTCCTTCTCCTACAATGAGCAGTTCTTC; CDR3 protein: CASGSFSYNEQFF
V gene: TRBV10-3; clone size: .; D gene: .; J gene: TRBJ1-2; CDR3 DNA: TGTGCCATCAGTGAGGGCCCGAGTACCCGCTACACCTTC; CDR3 protein: CAISEGPSTRYTF
V gene: TRBV3-1/TRBV3-2; clone size: .; D gene: .; J gene: TRBJ1-2; CDR3 DNA: TGTGCCAGCAGCCAAGATCCAACTCGGCCCCGCGGCTACACCTTC; CDR3 protein: CASSQDPTRPRGYTF
V gene: TRBV14; clone size: once; D gene: TRBD2; J gene: TRBJ2-2; CDR3 DNA: TGTGCCAGCAGCCCAGACCCCGGGACTAGCGGGAGAGGGGAGCTGTTTTTT; CDR3 protein: CASSPDPGTSGRGELFF
V gene: TRBV10-3; clone size: .; D gene: .; J gene: TRBJ2-7; CDR3 DNA: TGTGCCATCAGTGTTGCTGGGGGTGGGGCCGAGCAGTACTTC; CDR3 protein: CAISVAGGGAEQYF
V gene: TRBV30; clone size: once; D gene: .; J gene: TRBJ1-1; CDR3 DNA: TGTGCCTGGAGTGTACAAGAAAACACTGAAGCTTTCTTT; CDR3 protein: CAWSVQENTEAFF
V gene: TRBV5-5; clone size: .; D gene: .; J gene: TRBJ1-2; CDR3 DNA: TGTGCCAGCAGCTTTGGCAGGGATGGCTACACCTTC; CDR3 protein: CASSFGRDGYTF
V gene: TRBV19; clone size: .; D gene: .; J gene: TRBJ1-1; CDR3 DNA: TGTGCCAGTACCCCAATGGGAGGGTCCACTGAAGCTTTCTTT; CDR3 protein: CASTPMGGSTEAFF
V gene: TRBV12-3/TRBV12-4; clone size: .; D gene: .; J gene: TRBJ2-7; CDR3 DNA: TGTGCCAGCAGCTCAACAGGGAGCTACGAGCAGTACTTC; CDR3 protein: CASSSTGSYEQYF
V gene: TRBV11-2; clone size: .; D gene: TRBD1; J gene: TRBJ2-7; CDR3 DNA: TGTGCCAGCAGCTTAGGAGGGACAGGGGGCGGCTCCTACGAGCAGTACTTC; CDR3 protein: CASSLGGTGGGSYEQYF
V gene: TRBV5-4; clone size: .; D gene: .; J gene: TRBJ2-7; CDR3 DNA: TGTGCCAGCAGCTTGGGTCCGGGTTCCTACGAGCAGTACTTC; CDR3 protein: CASSLGPGSYEQYF
V gene: TRBV24-1; clone size: .; D gene: .; J gene: TRBJ2-7; CDR3 DNA: TGTGCCGTGGGACAACTATACGAGCAGTACTTC; CDR3 protein: CAVGQLYEQYF
V gene: TRBV19; clone size: .; D gene: .; J gene: TRBJ1-5; CDR3 DNA: TGTGCCAGTAGTATAGTGAGCTATCAGCCCCAGCATTTT; CDR3 protein: CASSIVSYQPQHF
V gene: TRBV19; clone size: .; D gene: .; J gene: TRBJ2-1; CDR3 DNA: TGTGCCAGTAGTATGGTTAAAGACAATGAGCAGTTCTTC; CDR3 protein: CASSMVKDNEQFF
V gene: TRBV10-2; clone size: .; D gene: TRBD1; J gene: TRBJ2-2; CDR3 DNA: TGCGCCAGCAGAGGACAGGGGGAGGCCGGGGAGCTGTTTTTT; CDR3 protein: CASRGQGEAGELFF